This T cell receptor beta chain derives from a study of cytomegalovirus exposure and HLA in healthy donors. Study-wide findings and caveats: 16,951 TCR beta sequences were associated with HLA alleles at 0.05 false discovery rate in a later analysis. Overall, approximately 150 TCR beta chains were annotated as cytomegalovirus-associated.

Concerning this clone: Its antigen is undetermined.

PCR amplification relied on 60 Vbeta primers (plus 13 Jbeta primers). Clones were read by immunoSEQ multiplex PCR, and TCRdb kept only the in-frame ones, dropping some. The sample gives 110,000 or so clones, 70% to 85% of which show up once; more than 3.5% is in the top ten. This cohort consisted of healthy bone marrow donors. Though probably carrying unrecorded immune exposures, donors were nominally healthy at sampling. CDR3 length: 13 residues. V was trimmed by 11 bases and J by 0 bases, leaving 13 bases between them. Per the germline V gene, CDR1 is MNHEY and CDR2 is SVGAGI. This sequence was found in a woman aged 40 to 55 in good health and CMV-seropositive. Source material: PBMCs. The rearrangement uses TRBV6-5 and TRBJ1-1; a weak D match, TRBD1 (5 bases). This chain's CDR3 is CASGRGMNTEAFF. CDR3 in DNA: TGTGCCTCCGGGCGGGGGATGAACACTGAAGCTTTCTTT.